This entry concerns a single TCR beta chain. V gave up 2 bases and J gave up 6 bases, with 7 bases separating them. CDR1 is LNHDA, CDR2 SQIVND, per germline (reference sequence). This CDR3 comprises 12 residues. This specimen belongs to a study of OX40 agonist ivuxolimab in advanced cancers. The data were produced by immunoSEQ multiplex PCR, yet TCRdb's version contains in-frame clones alone and is incomplete. The sample lists about 20,000 clones; around nine tenths were seen once. The V call is TRBV19, the J call TRBJ2-5; weak D call: TRBD1 (6 bases). The TCR was taken from an adult with an advanced solid tumor such as melanoma, head and neck, liver or kidney cancer. This material consisted of CD4+ or CD8+ T cells sorted from blood, taken in a trial of the OX40 agonist ivuxolimab. The CDR3 DNA reads TGTGCCAGTAGTATAAGGGGGAAGACCCAGTACTTC. Its translation: CASSIRGKTQYF.